The 25 T cell receptor beta chains below all came from one sample that was sequenced in a study of radiation and T cells in renal cell carcinoma. The time point here: blood 2 weeks post-SBRT. Regarding treatment: 15 Gy SBRT to primary tumor, nephrectomy 4 weeks later. This table comes from immunoSEQ multiplex PCR, and its TCRdb copy is limited to in-frame clones, with some not included. Of tens of thousands of clones in the sample, 80% to 90% were seen once. The material sequenced was blood, taken from a patient whose treatment included radiotherapy and nephrectomy. All receptors come from a woman aged 45-65 years with renal cell carcinoma.

This chain joins TRBV4-2 and TRBJ1-3, with D maybe TRBD1 (5 bases). V lost 2 bases to trimming and J lost 0 bases, with 11 bases between them. CDR1 and CDR2 (germline): LGHNA, YNFKEQ. The CDR3 spans 16 residues. The CDR3 loop is CASSQLRQGSGNTIYF. The CDR3 DNA reads as TGTGCCAGCAGCCAACTAAGGCAGGGCTCTGGAAACACCATATATTTT.

The chain recombines TRBV20-1 with TRBJ1-4; D gene uncertain. The CDR3 spans 11 residues. V dropped 6 bases and J dropped 13 bases, with 15 bases sitting between them. CDR1 and CDR2 (germline): DFQATT, SNEGSKA (reference sequence). This CDR3 is CSANQAPGLFF. The DNA of the CDR3 is TGCAGTGCCAATCAGGCGCCCGGACTGTTTTTT.

The V call is TRBV7-9, the J call TRBJ1-4, with D perhaps matching TRBD1 (5 bases). V was trimmed by 4 bases and J by 6 bases, leaving 24 bases between them. Germline loops: CDR1 SEHNR, CDR2 FQNEAQ (reference sequence). The CDR3 is 18 amino acids. CDR3 DNA: TGTGCCAGCAGCTGGGGTCGGGGGTTCGGGATAGAGGATGAAAAACTGTTTTTT. Its translation is CASSWGRGFGIEDEKLFF.

The chain recombines TRBV4-3 with TRBJ2-4; tentative D call: TRBD1 (5 bases). The CDR3 covers 18 residues. Germline assignment: CDR1 LGHNA and CDR2 YSLEER. The V and J ends lost 0 bases and 0 bases respectively, with 15 bases between them. The CDR3 spells CASSQDIPQTVAKNIQYF. The DNA for the CDR3 is TGCGCCAGCAGCCAAGATATTCCGCAGACAGTAGCCAAAAACATTCAGTACTTC.

The rearrangement joins TRBV28 to TRBJ1-4; no reliable D call. Germline V lookup: CDR1 MDHEN, CDR2 SYDVKM. The V end was cut by 5 bases, the J end by 5 bases, with 12 bases between. There are 14 residues in the CDR3. CDR3 region: CASSLPGRNEKLFF. The CDR3 DNA reads as TGTGCCAGCAGTCTCCCTGGGCGCAATGAAAAACTGTTTTTT.

This chain joins TRBV5-1 and TRBJ1-2, with unresolved D. This CDR3 comprises 13 residues. Germline V lookup: CDR1 SGHRS, CDR2 YFSETQ. V was trimmed by 5 bases and J by 4 bases, leaving 12 bases between them. CDR3 sequence: CASSGEQSYGYTF. The CDR3 nucleotides are TGCGCCAGCAGTGGGGAACAGAGCTATGGCTACACCTTC.

The rearrangement joins TRBV19 to TRBJ1-6; 7 nucleotides align to TRBD1. CDR1 is LNHDA, CDR2 SQIVND, per germline (reference sequence). V shed 3 bases and J 9 bases; nucleotides not matched to a gene: 5. The CDR3 is 14 residues long. This CDR3 reads CASSITGEGSPLHF. CDR3 coding DNA: TGTGCCAGTAGTATTACAGGGGAGGGTTCACCCCTCCACTTT.

The V call is TRBV4-3, the J call TRBJ2-3; 7 nucleotides match TRBD1. The V gene end was trimmed by 3 bases and the J gene end by 1 base; junction bases not matched to a gene: 4. This CDR3 comprises 15 residues. Per germline, CDR1 LGHNA and CDR2 YSLEER. CDR3 sequence (DNA): TGCGCCAGCAGCCATCAGGGGGTGCGCACAGATACGCAGTATTTT. This encodes CASSHQGVRTDTQYF.

This sequence joins TRBV27 and TRBJ1-5; D gene unclear. Trimming took off 0 bases at V and 7 bases at J, with 7 bases between the two ends. From germline, CDR1 is MNHEY and CDR2 SMNVEV (reference sequence). The CDR3 is 13 amino acids. The CDR3 DNA is TGTGCCAGCAGTTTATCGCCGAAGCAGCCCCAGCATTTT. As protein: CASSLSPKQPQHF.

V usage is TRBV7-9 and J usage is TRBJ2-7, with D perhaps TRBD2 (5 bases). The germline gives CDR1 SEHNR, CDR2 FQNEAQ (reference sequence). V shed 6 bases and J shed 1 base, with 13 bases lying between them. The CDR3 is 14 residues long. The CDR3 DNA reads TGTGCCAGCAGTGAGCTCGGGGATTCCTACGAGCAGTACTTC. Translating gives CASSELGDSYEQYF.

The V gene is TRBV15, the J gene TRBJ2-1; 13 nucleotides agree with TRBD2. In germline, CDR1 is LNHNV, CDR2 YYDKDF (reference sequence). V shed 3 bases, J shed 9 bases, and the junction held 5 bases outside the gene matches. The CDR3 consists of 15 residues. This CDR3 reads CATSRELAGGLEQFF. For the CDR3, the DNA is TGTGCCACCAGCAGGGAACTAGCGGGGGGGCTTGAGCAGTTCTTC.

The chain has TRBV5-7 and TRBJ2-5, with D perhaps matching TRBD1 (5 bases). TRBV5-7 is labeled an ORF, and its function is uncertain. Trimming removed 2 bases from V and 0 bases from J, with 11 bases in between. This CDR3 region has 15 residues. CDR3 sequence reads: CASSFQGLYQETQYF. The CDR3 nucleotides read TGTGCCAGCAGCTTCCAGGGCCTGTACCAAGAGACCCAGTACTTC.

This chain joins TRBV28 and TRBJ1-5, with a possible D match to TRBD1 (5 bases). The germline CDR1 and CDR2 sequences are MDHEN and SYDVKM. This CDR3 is 20 amino acids long. Trimming left V 1 base short and J 0 bases short, with 22 bases between. The CDR3 DNA follows: TGTGCCAGCAGTTTATCTCTCCTCTCGGGGGAGCCAGATAGCAATCAGCCCCAGCATTTT. Translated: CASSLSLLSGEPDSNQPQHF.

This chain uses TRBV5-8 with TRBJ1-2, with D hard to call. Trimming cost V 4 bases and J 3 bases, with 16 bases left between them. This CDR3 has 15 residues. Germline V CDR1 and CDR2: SGHTS, YDEGEE. CDR3 loop: CASSPGPLGDYGYTF. Here the CDR3 DNA reads TGTGCCAGCAGCCCCGGGCCCCTTGGGGACTATGGCTACACCTTC.

The chain recombines TRBV7-9 with TRBJ1-3, with a possible D match to TRBD1 (6 bases). The CDR3 loop spans 17 amino acids. CDR1 and CDR2 (germline): SEHNR, FQNEAQ (reference sequence). Trimming shortened V by 5 bases and J by 0 bases, and 17 bases separated the two germline ends. CDR3 amino acids: CASSGKTGTYSGNTIYF. The DNA for the CDR3 is TGTGCCAGCAGCGGAAAAACTGGGACATACTCTGGAAACACCATATATTTT.

This clone was detected only a few times. The rearrangement links TRBV28 to TRBJ1-6, with D possibly being TRBD1 (5 bases). CDR3 length: 14 amino acids. Germline V CDR1 and CDR2: MDHEN, SYDVKM. V lost 3 bases, J lost 7 bases, and 10 bases lay in between. The CDR3 sequence is CASSFPTVNSPLHF. CDR3 nucleotides: TGTGCCAGCAGTTTCCCGACAGTCAATTCACCCCTCCACTTT.

The chain employs TRBV30 and TRBJ1-2; TRBD1 matches 8 bases. V shed 1 base, J shed 5 bases, and the junction held 6 bases outside the gene matches. The length of the CDR3 is 14 residues. The germline V gene encodes CDR1 GTSNPN and CDR2 SVGIG (reference sequence). CDR3 coding DNA: TGTGCCTGGAGTGAAGACAGGGGATTTTATGGCTACACCTTC. It yields the protein CAWSEDRGFYGYTF.

This clone showed up just a few times. The gene calls are TRBV6-1 and TRBJ2-1, with 10 bases fitting TRBD1. The J segment lost 5 bases and the V segment lost 2 bases, leaving 6 bases of the junction unmatched. CDR1 and CDR2 from the germline V gene are MNHNS and SASEGT. The CDR3 is made up of 16 amino acids. The CDR3 DNA follows: TGTGCCAGCAGTGAACAAACGGGACAGGGGCACAATGAGCAGTTCTTC. This sequence encodes CASSEQTGQGHNEQFF.

The V call is TRBV27, the J call TRBJ1-4, with unresolved D. From germline, CDR1 is MNHEY and CDR2 SMNVEV (reference sequence). With 7 bases removed from V and 0 bases from J, the gap between germline ends came to 6 bases. CDR3 size: 13 residues. The DNA of the CDR3 is TGTGCCAGCAAACCAGCAACTAATGAAAAACTGTTTTTT. The encoded protein is CASKPATNEKLFF.

The J gene is TRBJ1-1, the V gene TRBV7-8; 7 bases fit TRBD1. V shed 2 bases and J 1 base; nucleotides not matched to a gene: 7. CDR1 and CDR2 (germline): SGHVS, FQNEAQ. This CDR3 spans 16 amino acids. Here the CDR3 reads CASSLMSQGENTEAFF. In DNA, the CDR3 is TGTGCCAGCAGCTTAATGTCGCAGGGGGAGAACACTGAAGCTTTCTTT.

The V and J genes are TRBV2 and TRBJ2-7; maybe TRBD2 (7 bases). Trimming cost V 2 bases and J 6 bases, with 17 bases left between them. This CDR3 is built from 15 residues. Germline V gives CDR1 SNHLY, CDR2 FYNNEI. CDR3 DNA sequence: TGTGCCAGCAGTGAAACGGGGGGCGTCTCGGGCGAGCAGTACTTC. Translating gives CASSETGGVSGEQYF.

This sequence joins TRBV7-2 and TRBJ2-5; 12 positions match TRBD2. From germline, CDR1 is SGHTA and CDR2 FQGNSA. The CDR3 is made up of 15 amino acids. V was clipped by 5 bases and J by 2 bases; unmatched bases: 3. The chain's CDR3 is CASSASGGEQETQYF. CDR3 DNA: TGTGCCAGCAGCGCTAGCGGGGGGGAACAAGAGACCCAGTACTTC. Full variable domain (remainder filled in from reference TRBV7-2 and TRBJ2-5): GAGVSQSPSNKVTEKGKDVELRCDPISGHTALYWYRQSLGQGLEFLIYFQGNSAPDKSGLPSDRFSAERTGGSVSTLTIQRTQQEDSAVYLCASSASGGEQETQYFGPGTRLLVL.

The CDR3 coding sequence is TGTGCCAGTAGAAGGGGAGACAGGGATAACTATGGCTACACCTTC. It translates to CASRRGDRDNYGYTF. V gene TRBV19 combines with J gene TRBJ1-2; 7 bases line up with TRBD1. There are 15 residues in the CDR3. Trimming took 6 bases from V and 1 from J; bases not matched to a gene: 8. Germline values: CDR1 LNHDA, CDR2 SQIVND (reference sequence). The entire variable domain, with the rest obtained from reference TRBV19 and TRBJ1-2, is as follows: DGGITQSPKYLFRKEGQNVTLSCEQNLNHDAMYWYRQDPGQGLRLIYYSQIVNDFQKGDIAEGYSVSREKKESFPLTVTSAQKNPTAFYLCASRRGDRDNYGYTFGSGTRLTVV.

The rearrangement joins TRBV6-1 to TRBJ2-3, with D unclear. CDR1 MNHNS and CDR2 SASEGT come from the germline V gene. Trimming shortened V by 8 bases and J by 3 bases, and 9 bases separated the two germline ends. CDR3 length equals 12 residues. CDR3 in amino acids: CASLTRTDTQYF. DNA of the CDR3: TGTGCCAGCCTAACACGGACAGATACGCAGTATTTT.

CDR3 in amino acids: CASSLFSGGAGEQYF. Here the CDR3 DNA reads TGTGCCAGCAGTTTATTCTCCGGGGGAGCAGGAGAGCAGTACTTC. The chain combines TRBV28 with TRBJ2-7; a possible D gene is TRBD2 (6 bases). Trimming removed 1 base from V and 7 bases from J, with 17 bases in between. In germline, CDR1 is MDHEN, CDR2 SYDVKM. The CDR3 runs to 15 residues. Using reference TRBV28 and TRBJ2-7 for the parts outside the CDR3, the full variable domain is DVKVTQSSRYLVKRTGEKVFLECVQDMDHENMFWYRQDPGLGLRLIYFSYDVKMKEKGDIPEGYSVSREKKERFSLILESASTNQTSMYLCASSLFSGGAGEQYFGPGTRLTVT.